This is a list of T cell receptor beta chains from one sample in a study of blood T cell repertoires in COVID-19. TCRdb's copy holds only in-frame clones and misses some; the assay was immunoSEQ multiplex PCR. Among roughly 230,000 clones listed, about 88% were seen once. Sequencing input: peripheral blood. These receptors were obtained from a man aged 65 to 79 with acute or convalescent COVID-19. Both conserved end residues are part of each CDR3. A D gene is named only where the DNA matches it firmly. Clone size is stated in some rows and not others, as once, few, many or a class when expanded.

clone_size j_call d_call v_call cdr3_aa cdr3_nt
. TRBJ2-7 TRBD2 TRBV7-9 CASSWGLSGDYEQYF TGTGCCAGCAGCTGGGGACTAAGTGGGGACTACGAGCAGTACTTC
. TRBJ1-4 . TRBV6-5 CASSYSLLRSSEKLFF TGTGCCAGCAGTTACTCTTTACTCCGGAGTAGCGAAAAACTGTTTTTT
. TRBJ2-1 TRBD1 TRBV24-1 CATSDLRSTGTQFF TGTGCCACCAGTGATTTGCGGTCGACAGGGACGCAGTTCTTC
. TRBJ1-4 TRBD1 TRBV28 CASSSSGTANEKLFF TGTGCCAGCAGTTCATCCGGGACAGCTAATGAAAAACTGTTTTTT
. TRBJ1-5 . TRBV7-8 CASSLRETGSNQPQHF TGTGCCAGCAGCCTAAGAGAGACAGGTAGCAATCAGCCCCAGCATTTT
. TRBJ2-2 . TRBV18 CASSPNGGQFATGELFF TGTGCCAGCTCACCAAACGGGGGGCAATTTGCGACCGGGGAGCTGTTTTTT
. TRBJ1-2 TRBD1 TRBV28 CASTLSDRAPRYGYTF TGTGCCAGCACCCTCAGCGACAGGGCCCCCCGTTATGGCTACACCTTC
. TRBJ1-4 . TRBV18 CASSAPLATNEKLFF TGTGCCAGCTCAGCCCCACTAGCAACTAATGAAAAACTGTTTTTT
. TRBJ2-2 TRBD2 TRBV11-2 CASSLWEGPNTGELFF TGTGCCAGCAGCTTGTGGGAGGGCCCCAACACCGGGGAGCTGTTTTTT
many TRBJ2-1 . TRBV16 CASSHTGVGNEQFF TGTGCCAGCAGCCATACGGGAGTGGGCAATGAGCAGTTCTTC
. TRBJ2-7 TRBD2 TRBV13 CASSLTSVLYEQYF TGTGCCAGCAGCTTGACTAGCGTACTCTACGAGCAGTACTTC
. TRBJ2-1 . TRBV21-1 CASSNGASSGRRYNEQFF TGTGCCAGCAGCAATGGGGCCTCTAGCGGGAGGAGATACAATGAGCAGTTCTTC
. TRBJ1-2 . TRBV5-4 CASSLGPGGQRIVYGYTF TGTGCCAGCAGCTTGGGCCCCGGGGGGCAGAGGATCGTGTATGGCTACACCTTC
once TRBJ2-2 . TRBV28 CASSINTGELFF TGTGCCAGCAGTATAAACACCGGGGAGCTGTTTTTT
. TRBJ2-5 . TRBV30 CAWSVVAGGTQYF TGTGCCTGGAGTGTGGTGGCAGGAGGGACCCAGTACTTC
once TRBJ1-2 . TRBV3-1/TRBV3-2 CASGDGTGVFNYGYTF TGTGCCAGCGGCGACGGGACGGGAGTTTTTAACTATGGCTACACCTTC
. TRBJ2-1 . TRBV7-2 CASSLGLRINEQFF TGTGCCAGCAGCTTGGGGCTAAGGATCAATGAGCAGTTCTTC
. TRBJ1-1 . TRBV5-1 CASSLDTGGTEAFF TGCGCCAGCAGCTTGGATACGGGGGGCACTGAAGCTTTCTTT
. TRBJ2-2 TRBD2 TRBV5-4 CASSGGTSGDTGELFF TGTGCCAGCAGCGGCGGGACTAGCGGAGACACCGGGGAGCTGTTTTTT
once TRBJ2-1 . TRBV6-2/TRBV6-3 CASSSQFGQFF TGTGCCAGCAGTTCACAGTTTGGGCAGTTCTTC
. TRBJ2-7 . TRBV7-2 CASSARQVSYEQYF TGTGCCAGCAGCGCCCGACAGGTTTCCTACGAGCAGTACTTC
. TRBJ1-1 TRBD1 TRBV5-4 CASNSQGGTEAFF TGTGCCAGCAATAGCCAGGGGGGCACTGAAGCTTTCTTT
. TRBJ2-1 . TRBV4-1 CASSQVRIPPYNEQFF TGCGCCAGCAGCCAAGTGCGTATCCCCCCTTACAATGAGCAGTTCTTC
. TRBJ1-1 . TRBV7-9 CASSPGGVRNTEAFF TGTGCCAGCAGCCCCGGGGGGGTTAGGAACACTGAAGCTTTCTTT
. TRBJ1-1 . TRBV14 CASSPRQGLNTEAFF TGTGCCAGCAGCCCCCGTCAGGGCCTCAACACTGAAGCTTTCTTT
. TRBJ1-5 . TRBV18 CASSPSSDQPQHF TGTGCCAGCTCACCTTCTTCCGATCAGCCCCAGCATTTT
once TRBJ2-1 TRBD1 TRBV7-9 CASSLLPGQGSYNEQFF TGTGCCAGCAGCTTACTCCCGGGACAGGGCTCCTACAATGAGCAGTTCTTC
. TRBJ1-3 . TRBV2 CASSEVVGAGNTIYF TGTGCCAGCAGTGAAGTCGTGGGGGCCGGAAACACCATATATTTT
. TRBJ1-1 . TRBV5-1 CASSLGTGMNTEAFF TGCGCCAGCAGCTTGGGTACGGGGATGAACACTGAAGCTTTCTTT
. TRBJ1-2 . TRBV9 CASSVAPTSGYTF TGTGCCAGCAGCGTAGCCCCGACAAGCGGCTACACCTTC
. TRBJ2-5 TRBD2 TRBV6-5 CASSYQGLAGETQYF TGTGCCAGCAGTTACCAGGGACTAGCGGGAGAGACCCAGTACTTC
few TRBJ1-6 . TRBV25-1 CASSDEFYNSPLHF TGTGCCAGCAGTGATGAGTTCTATAATTCACCCCTCCACTTT
. TRBJ1-2 . TRBV29-1 CSVVGAWGYTF TGCAGCGTGGTGGGGGCGTGGGGCTACACCTTC
. TRBJ1-4 . TRBV6-5 CASSYSNRAGNEKLFF TGTGCCAGCAGTTACTCGAACAGGGCCGGTAATGAAAAACTGTTTTTT
few TRBJ2-2 . TRBV29-1 CSVLNTGELFF TGCAGCGTTCTGAACACCGGGGAGCTGTTTTTT
few TRBJ2-7 . TRBV5-8 CASSLAGVNSYEQYF TGTGCCAGCAGCTTGGCCGGGGTAAATTCCTACGAGCAGTACTTC
. TRBJ2-1 TRBD1 TRBV24-1 CATSDPGTGEVLDEQFF TGTGCCACCAGTGATCCCGGGACAGGGGAGGTATTAGATGAGCAGTTCTTC
. TRBJ1-2 TRBD1 TRBV18 CASRTGSLGYTF TGTGCCAGCCGGACAGGGTCCCTTGGCTACACCTTC
. TRBJ2-3 TRBD2 TRBV7-2 CASSGRGTSGTDTQYF TGTGCCAGCAGCGGCCGAGGGACTAGCGGGACAGATACGCAGTATTTT
. TRBJ1-6 TRBD1 TRBV28 CASSFGTGLNSPLHF TGTGCCAGCAGTTTTGGGACAGGGCTCAATTCACCCCTCCACTTT
. TRBJ1-1 . TRBV25-1 CASSEIGVTTEAFF TGTGCCAGCAGTGAAATCGGGGTGACCACTGAAGCTTTCTTT
. TRBJ1-1 . TRBV18 CASSPQLEINTEAFF TGTGCCAGCTCACCCCAGTTGGAGATAAACACTGAAGCTTTCTTT
. TRBJ2-2 . TRBV25-1 CASSEFGNTGELFF TGTGCCAGCAGTGAATTCGGGAACACCGGGGAGCTGTTTTTT
. TRBJ2-7 . TRBV10-3 CAISEWGVEQYF TGTGCCATCAGTGAGTGGGGAGTCGAGCAGTACTTC
few TRBJ2-1 . TRBV5-1 CASSLASAGGSYNEQFF TGCGCCAGCAGCTTGGCCTCGGCGGGTGGCTCCTACAATGAGCAGTTCTTC
. TRBJ2-7 TRBD2 TRBV19 CASTDSGDSYEQYF TGTGCCAGTACTGATAGCGGGGATTCCTACGAGCAGTACTTC
. TRBJ2-4 TRBD2 TRBV19 CASSLGLAGGPTKNIQYF TGTGCCAGTAGTTTGGGACTAGCGGGAGGGCCGACCAAAAACATTCAGTACTTC
few TRBJ2-7 TRBD1 TRBV2 CASRDRVSVDEQYF TGTGCCAGCAGGGACAGGGTCTCTGTGGACGAGCAGTACTTC